This is a list of T cell receptor beta chains from one sample in a study of immune heterogeneity within non-small cell lung tumors. One entry per CDR3 protein results from TCRdb running MiXCR on the multiplex PCR reads. The table lists some 19,000 distinct CDR3 sequences, approximately 30% of them singletons. The sequenced sample consisted of lung tumor tissue. These TCRs come from a man aged 40-50 years with non-small cell lung cancer. Each CDR3 is given with its conserved first and last residue. D genes are given only for firm matches. Clone size, where shown, is once, few, many, or a class for clones that have expanded.

v_call	clone_size	j_call	d_call	cdr3_nt	cdr3_aa
TRBV5-1	few	TRBJ2-5	TRBD2	TGCGCCAGCAGCCCCGGGAGGGCCTCGGAGACCCAGTACTTC	CASSPGRASETQYF
TRBV6-1	-	TRBJ1-1	-	TGTGCCAGCAGTTTCGCGGGCCCACAACCCAGCACTGAAGCTTTCTTT	CASSFAGPQPSTEAFF
TRBV2	many	TRBJ1-3	-	TGTGCCAGCAGCGGGGGACCGGGAAACACCATATATTTT	CASSGGPGNTIYF
TRBV6-1	once	TRBJ1-1	-	TGTGCCAGCAGTGAAGTTCTTATCACTGAAGCTTTCTTT	CASSEVLITEAFF
TRBV3-1	few	TRBJ2-7	-	TGTGCCAGCAGCCAATCAGCGGCGAGCTCCTACGAGCAGTACTTC	CASSQSAASSYEQYF
TRBV20-1	few	TRBJ1-4	-	TGCAGTGCTAGGGGACGGGCTGAAAAACTGTTTTTT	CSARGRAEKLFF
TRBV6-1	-	TRBJ1-2	-	TGTGCCAGCATGCCCGGCTTTGACTATGGCTACACCTTC	CASMPGFDYGYTF
TRBV9	-	TRBJ2-2	-	TGTGCCAGCAGCGTTCGGGAGTACAGCACCGGGGAGCTGTTTTTT	CASSVREYSTGELFF
TRBV20-1	few	TRBJ2-5	-	TGCAGTGGACAGACAGCAGAGACCCAGTACTTC	CSGQTAETQYF
TRBV29-1	-	TRBJ2-1	TRBD1	TGCAGCGCCCCCCGGGGACAGGTTTACAATGAGCAGTTCTTC	CSAPRGQVYNEQFF
TRBV6-4	-	TRBJ2-3	-	TGTGCCAGCAGTGCCGCGGGACGGAACACAGATACGCAGTATTTT	CASSAAGRNTDTQYF
TRBV28	many	TRBJ1-2	-	TGTGCCAGCAGTTTATCGGGCACCCTGGCCCTATATGGCTACACCTTC	CASSLSGTLALYGYTF
TRBV7-2	few	TRBJ2-3	TRBD2	TGTGCCAGCAGCGGACGGGGTGGGAGGGCAGGTTTTAATGTGGATACGCAGTATTTT	CASSGRGGRAGFNVDTQYF
TRBV28	many	TRBJ1-5	-	TGTGCCAGCAGTTTACCCGGGGAAAATCAGCCCCAGCATTTT	CASSLPGENQPQHF
TRBV4-2	-	TRBJ2-1	-	TGTGCCAGCAGCCAGGTTCTAGCCCAGGAGCAGTTCTTC	CASSQVLAQEQFF
TRBV7-8	few	TRBJ1-2	TRBD1	TGTGCCAGCAGCTTAGCGTTCCAGGGGGCCACCTACAACTATGGCTACACCTTC	CASSLAFQGATYNYGYTF
TRBV2	medium-sized	TRBJ1-2	TRBD1	TGTGCCAGCACGAGTAGGACAGGGGGCAAGCAGGTCTTC	CASTSRTGGKQVF
TRBV19	many	TRBJ2-7	TRBD1	TGTGCCAGTAGTGCCGGACAGGCGGGGCAGTACTTC	CASSAGQAGQYF
TRBV11-2	few	TRBJ2-3	-	TGTGCCAGCAGGCCATATGTGGGAAGGGGCACAGATACGCAGTATTTT	CASRPYVGRGTDTQYF
TRBV7-6	-	TRBJ2-3	-	TGTGCCAGCAGCTTAGTGTCCGATACGCAGTATTTT	CASSLVSDTQYF
TRBV3-1	medium-sized	TRBJ2-1	-	TGTGCCAGCAGCCCAAGGGACCGGGGCCAAAGCTCCTACAATGAGCAGTTCTTC	CASSPRDRGQSSYNEQFF
TRBV5-1	-	TRBJ2-7	-	TGCGCCAGCAGCTTGGCTCGGGGGCCATACGAGCAGTACTTC	CASSLARGPYEQYF
TRBV10-1	-	TRBJ2-5	-	TGCGCCAGCAGTCACAGACAAGAGACCCAGTACTTC	CASSHRQETQYF
TRBV20-1	few	TRBJ2-3	TRBD1	TGCAGTGCTATAAGGACAGGGAAACCAGATACGCAGTATTTT	CSAIRTGKPDTQYF
TRBV30	-	TRBJ2-1	-	TGTGCCTGGAGTAGTCGCCAGGGGGGTAATGAGCAGTTCTTC	CAWSSRQGGNEQFF
TRBV3-1	-	TRBJ2-2	TRBD1	TGTGCCAGAAGCGCCCGGACAGGGGGCGTTCGAACCGGGGAGCTGTTTTTT	CARSARTGGVRTGELFF
TRBV4-2	medium-sized	TRBJ1-2	-	TGTGCCAGCAGCCAAGAAGGCAACTTTAACTATGGCTACACCTTC	CASSQEGNFNYGYTF